These 18 T cell receptor beta chains were all obtained from the same sample, sequenced in a study of cytomegalovirus exposure and HLA in healthy donors. Use of 60 Vbeta and 13 Jbeta primers characterized the PCR. Repertoires were generated with immunoSEQ multiplex PCR, while TCRdb's copy carries only in-frame clones and drops some. Its clone listing holds 150,000 to 200,000 clones. Sequenced material: PBMCs. Receptors originate from a man aged 25 to 45 in good health and CMV-seronegative.

The chain uses TRBV28 and TRBJ1-2; TRBD1 aligns across 8 bases. CDR3 size: 16 residues. Per germline, CDR1 MDHEN and CDR2 SYDVKM. V was pared by 4 bases and J by 6 bases, with 13 bases of the junction left unmatched. CDR3 sequence: CASSSYSLTGGDGYTF. The CDR3 nucleotides are TGTGCCAGCAGTTCATACTCACTCACAGGGGGAGATGGCTACACCTTC.

The J gene is TRBJ2-1, the V gene TRBV11-3; 10 nucleotides agree with TRBD2. The CDR3 spans 15 residues. CDR1 is SGHNT, CDR2 YENEEA, per germline. The V gene end was trimmed by 5 bases and the J gene end by 4 bases; junction bases not matched to a gene: 5. The CDR3 region has the DNA TGTGCCAGCAGCGTCGGACTAGCGGCTTACAATGAGCAGTTCTTC. Translating gives CASSVGLAAYNEQFF.

The chain couples TRBV7-9 to TRBJ1-5; the D is unclear. Trimming took 7 bases from V and 3 from J, leaving 13 bases between them. CDR1 SEHNR and CDR2 FQNEAQ come from the germline V gene (reference sequence). CDR3 length: 14 amino acids. The CDR3 region has the DNA TGTGCCAGCACTGGGTCGGGGTACAATCAGCCCCAGCATTTT. It translates to CASTGSGYNQPQHF. Supplemented by reference TRBV7-9 and TRBJ1-5, the full variable domain reads DTGVSQNPRHKITKRGQNVTFRCDPISEHNRLYWYRQTLGQGPEFLTYFQNEAQLEKSRLLSDRFSAERPKGSFSTLEIQRTEQGDSAMYLCASTGSGYNQPQHFGDGTRLSIL.

This chain uses TRBV9 with TRBJ1-3; D perhaps matches TRBD1 (5 bases). Germline V gives CDR1 SGDLS, CDR2 YYNGEE. The CDR3 is 17 amino acids. Trimming removed 6 bases at V and 0 bases at J, with 19 bases between. This CDR3 is CASTPKGLRDSGNTIYF. CDR3 nucleotides: TGTGCCAGCACTCCCAAGGGACTGAGAGACTCTGGAAACACCATATATTTT.

Remarks on this clone: The same CDR3 can be traced to other DNA sequences in this sample. The chain joins TRBV5-1 to TRBJ1-5; tentative D call: TRBD1 (5 bases). Trimming shortened V by 0 bases and J by 1 base, and 8 bases separated the two germline ends. The CDR3 totals 15 residues. Germline V lookup: CDR1 SGHRS, CDR2 YFSETQ. CDR3 DNA sequence: TGCGCCAGCAGCTTGGACGGGGGAAGCAATCAGCCCCAGCATTTT. It codes for CASSLDGGSNQPQHF.

This rearrangement joins TRBV19 to TRBJ1-3; the match to TRBD1 covers 7 bases. Looked up from germline, CDR1 is LNHDA and CDR2 is SQIVND (reference sequence). The V and J ends lost 3 bases and 5 bases, in that order; junction bases with no gene match: 10. The CDR3 consists of 16 residues. This CDR3 is CASSIGFRGIRNTIYF. CDR3 nucleotide sequence: TGTGCCAGTAGTATTGGTTTCAGGGGGATAAGAAACACCATATATTTT.

The chain is built from TRBV5-6 and TRBJ2-5, with a weak D call TRBD2 (6 bases). Per germline, CDR1 SGHDT and CDR2 YYEEEE. CDR3 size: 15 residues. V was shortened by 2 bases and J by 9 bases, with 20 bases between the two germline ends. CDR3 DNA: TGTGCCAGCAGCTTTGGTGGCCGCGGGGTAAGGGCCCAGTACTTC. This sequence encodes CASSFGGRGVRAQYF.

This chain uses TRBV6-1 with TRBJ1-3, with 7 bases aligning to TRBD1. Germline V lookup: CDR1 MNHNS, CDR2 SASEGT. The CDR3 sequence is 14 residues long. With V trimmed by 4 bases and J by 4 bases, 4 bases remained unmatched. The CDR3 sequence: CASSGGGNGNTIYF. DNA for the CDR3: TGTGCCAGCAGTGGAGGGGGCAACGGAAACACCATATATTTT.

The chain recombines TRBV10-1 with TRBJ2-1, with 7 bases identical to TRBD2. J was trimmed by 4 bases and V by 2 bases; bases with no gene match: 8. The CDR3 runs to 16 residues. Germline values: CDR1 WNHNN, CDR2 SYGVQD (reference sequence). The CDR3 DNA is TGCGCCAGCAGTGAGGGGCCGGGGGGAAGGTACAATGAGCAGTTCTTC. This codes for CASSEGPGGRYNEQFF.

The rearrangement joins TRBV7-9 to TRBJ1-2, with a weak D call TRBD1 (5 bases). The germline gives CDR1 SEHNR, CDR2 FQNEAQ (reference sequence). This CDR3 is built from 14 residues. V was cut by 5 bases and J by 6 bases, with 16 bases left in between. CDR3 sequence: CASSRGREVDGYTF. In DNA form, the CDR3 reads TGTGCCAGCAGCCGGGGCAGGGAGGTCGATGGCTACACCTTC.

This chain connects TRBV5-1 to TRBJ2-7, with 10 bases aligning to TRBD2. Germline V lookup: CDR1 SGHRS, CDR2 YFSETQ. The CDR3 has 16 residues. Germline trimming cut 1 base from V and 4 bases from J; bases unmatched to any gene: 8. The CDR3 DNA follows: TGCGCCAGCAGCTTGAAACTAGCGGGATATCAGTACGAGCAGTACTTC. The encoded protein is CASSLKLAGYQYEQYF.

This rearrangement joins TRBV6-5 to TRBJ1-5, with D possibly being TRBD1 (5 bases). Germline CDR1 is MNHEY and CDR2 is SVGAGI. CDR3 length equals 14 residues. V shed 4 bases and J shed 4 bases, with 11 bases lying between them. CDR3 sequence reads: CASSLGQINQPQHF. The CDR3 nucleotides read TGTGCCAGCAGTTTGGGGCAAATTAATCAGCCCCAGCATTTT.

This chain joins TRBV4-1 and TRBJ1-5; D may be TRBD1 (5 bases). CDR3 length equals 15 residues. The V gene's germline CDR1 is MGHRA and CDR2 YSYEKL. V was pared by 4 bases and J by 4 bases, with 14 bases between. The CDR3 DNA reads as TGCGCCAGCAGCCTTCATGGGGGAGGGAATCAGCCCCAGCATTTT. The encoded protein is CASSLHGGGNQPQHF.

This chain uses TRBV19 with TRBJ1-5; 10 positions match TRBD1. CDR3 length equals 21 residues. V dropped 4 bases and J dropped 0; count of bases not matched to a gene: 18. The germline gives CDR1 LNHDA, CDR2 SQIVND (reference sequence). The CDR3 DNA is TGTGCCAGTAGTACCCCAAGAGCGACAGGGGGCATCCAGTATAGCAATCAGCCCCAGCATTTT. Residues: CASSTPRATGGIQYSNQPQHF.

The V and J genes are TRBV5-6 and TRBJ2-3, with 15 positions matching TRBD2. This CDR3 region has 17 residues. Germline V lookup: CDR1 SGHDT, CDR2 YYEEEE. V trimming: 0 bases; J trimming: 6 bases; junction bases outside the gene matches: 5. For the CDR3, the DNA is TGTGCCAGCAGCTTGGGGACTAGCGGGAGGGCCCTCGATACGCAGTATTTT. It encodes CASSLGTSGRALDTQYF.

The chain couples TRBV14 to TRBJ2-5; 7 nucleotides agree with TRBD2. The CDR3 is made up of 15 amino acids. Germline trimming cut 5 bases from V and 5 bases from J; bases unmatched to any gene: 11. The germline V gene encodes CDR1 SGHDN and CDR2 FVKESK. DNA of the CDR3: TGTGCCAGCAGCGGCCTAGCGGCGGTTCAGGAGACCCAGTACTTC. This encodes CASSGLAAVQETQYF.

The chain employs TRBV7-7 and TRBJ2-7; D unclear. Germline V gene sequence: CDR1 SSHAT, CDR2 FNYEAQ (reference sequence). Between the trimmed V and J ends, which lost 3 bases and 0 bases, there was a span of 6 bases. The CDR3 contains 13 residues. DNA of the CDR3: TGTGCCAGCAGCTTGGCTAGCTCCTACGAGCAGTACTTC. Its protein product is CASSLASSYEQYF. The full variable domain, with the rest looked up from reference TRBV7-7 and TRBJ2-7, is GAGVSQSPRYKVTKRGQDVTLRCDPISSHATLYWYQQALGQGPEFLTYFNYEAQPDKSGLPSDRFSAERPEGSISTLTIQRTEQRDSAMYRCASSLASSYEQYFGPGTRLTVT.

The chain employs TRBV7-2 and TRBJ2-7; no clear D. V was clipped by 4 bases and J by 7 bases, with 17 bases between them. Germline V CDR1 and CDR2: SGHTA, FQGNSA. The CDR3 totals 14 residues. The CDR3 DNA reads as TGTGCCAGCAGCTCGCCCCGGGTCGCTTGGGAGCAGTACTTC. It is translated as CASSSPRVAWEQYF.